Below are 18 T cell receptor beta chains sequenced from a single sample in a study of memory CD4+ T cells and cytomegalovirus serostatus. Here immunoSEQ multiplex PCR was the method, and the copy in TCRdb shows in-frame clones only, minus some. The table lists 56,000 or so clones, 82% of them singletons, with 0.4% to 0.45% in the top ten. Single viable CD3+CD4+CD8-CD45RO+ cells were sorted as the memory CD4+ T cells. The sequenced sample consisted of memory CD4+ T cells from blood. These receptors were taken from an adult in good health and CMV-seronegative.

The table lists this clone with a few counts. The CDR3 DNA is TGTGCCAGCAGCGTAGAGGGCACCCTGAACACTGAAGCTTTCTTT. Protein sequence: CASSVEGTLNTEAFF. The chain couples TRBV9 to TRBJ1-1; D not resolved. The CDR3 has 15 residues. V was pared by 0 bases and J by 0 bases, with 9 bases between. Germline CDR1 and CDR2: SGDLS and YYNGEE.

A single count supports this clone. The chain combines TRBV11-2 with TRBJ1-1; D is undetermined. This CDR3 has 15 amino acids. CDR1 SGHAT and CDR2 FQNNGV come from the germline V gene. V was clipped by 2 bases and J by 0 bases, with 10 bases between them. The chain's CDR3 is CASSLSKGLNTEAFF. The CDR3, as DNA: TGTGCCAGCAGCTTATCAAAGGGCCTGAACACTGAAGCTTTCTTT.

The rearrangement uses TRBV28 and TRBJ2-2, with 8 bases aligning to TRBD1. The CDR3 covers 16 residues. The germline CDR1 and CDR2 sequences are MDHEN and SYDVKM. After removal of 1 base from V and 6 bases from J, the junction contained 7 bases not matched to a gene. The CDR3 sequence is CASSLFVRGRSGELFF. CDR3 in DNA: TGTGCCAGCAGTTTATTTGTCAGGGGGCGCTCCGGGGAGCTGTTTTTT. The full variable domain, rest sourced from reference TRBV28 and TRBJ2-2, is DVKVTQSSRYLVKRTGEKVFLECVQDMDHENMFWYRQDPGLGLRLIYFSYDVKMKEKGDIPEGYSVSREKKERFSLILESASTNQTSMYLCASSLFVRGRSGELFFGEGSRLTVL.

This clone was detected a few times. This chain joins TRBV30 and TRBJ1-1; D unresolved. Germline V gives CDR1 GTSNPN, CDR2 SVGIG (reference sequence). The V end lost 1 base, the J end lost 12 bases, and 12 bases lay between the germline ends. The CDR3 spans 11 residues. The CDR3 is CAWSDHTDSFF. The CDR3, as DNA: TGTGCCTGGAGTGATCATACCGATTCTTTCTTT. Variable domain in full (rest from reference TRBV30 and TRBJ1-1): SQTIHQWPATLVQPVGSPLSLECTVEGTSNPNLYWYRQAAGRGLQLLFYSVGIGQISSEVPQNLSASRPQDRQFILSSKKLLLSDSGFYLCAWSDHTDSFFGQGTRLTVV.

This clone occurred once. The chain uses TRBV7-2 and TRBJ2-2; TRBD1 matches 10 bases. CDR1 is SGHTA, CDR2 FQGNSA, per germline. The CDR3 runs 15 residues. V trimming: 5 bases; J trimming: 4 bases; junction bases outside the gene matches: 4. Here the CDR3 reads CASSRQGAGTGELFF. CDR3 in DNA: TGTGCCAGCAGCAGACAGGGGGCGGGCACCGGGGAGCTGTTTTTT.

The CDR3 DNA follows: TGTGCCAGCAGCCCAGGGACAGGGGGAAACACCATATATTTT. Translated: CASSPGTGGNTIYF. The chain couples TRBV7-9 to TRBJ1-3; TRBD1 matches at 9 bases. V lost 5 bases, J lost 4 bases, and 3 bases stayed unmatched. This CDR3 has 14 amino acids. The germline CDR1 and CDR2 sequences are SEHNR and FQNEAQ (reference sequence).

The rearrangement joins TRBV28 to TRBJ1-5; the match to TRBD1 covers 11 bases. Trimming took 4 bases from V and 6 from J; bases not matched to a gene: 5. Germline V lookup: CDR1 MDHEN, CDR2 SYDVKM. The CDR3 is made up of 15 amino acids. CDR3 nucleotide sequence: TGTGCCAGCAGTTCTGGGGACAGGGGGATTCAGCCCCAGCATTTT. Its protein product is CASSSGDRGIQPQHF.

The chain couples TRBV6-1 to TRBJ1-2; D is unresolved. Germline V CDR1 and CDR2: MNHNS, SASEGT. Trimming left V 3 bases short and J 5 bases short, with 7 bases between. The CDR3 sequence is 12 residues long. CDR3 bases: TGTGCCAGCAGTGAGATAGGGTATGGCTACACCTTC. Its protein is CASSEIGYGYTF.

The CDR3 reads CASSRAGGLETQYF. The CDR3 DNA is TGTGCCAGCAGTCGGGCGGGGGGCCTTGAGACCCAGTACTTC. This chain joins TRBV27 and TRBJ2-5; TRBD2 aligns across 8 bases. J gave up 5 bases and V 5 bases, and 7 bases lay outside the gene matches. CDR3 size: 14 residues. Per germline, CDR1 MNHEY and CDR2 SMNVEV (reference sequence).

This chain joins TRBV9 and TRBJ2-5; unclear D gene. Germline V gives CDR1 SGDLS, CDR2 YYNGEE. The CDR3 is 13 residues long. The germline V and J ends were trimmed by 0 bases and 5 bases, with 8 bases remaining between them. CDR3 sequence (DNA): TGTGCCAGCAGCGTAGATCCGTGGGAGACCCAGTACTTC. Its protein is CASSVDPWETQYF. The whole variable domain, remainder taken from reference TRBV9 and TRBJ2-5, is DSGVTQTPKHLITATGQRVTLRCSPRSGDLSVYWYQQSLDQGLQFLIQYYNGEERAKGNILERFSAQQFPDLHSELNLSSLELGDSALYFCASSVDPWETQYFGPGTRLLVL.

The CDR3 protein is CASGFGTDYNEQFF. In DNA form, the CDR3 reads TGCGCCAGCGGATTCGGGACAGATTACAATGAGCAGTTCTTC. The rearrangement links TRBV4-1 to TRBJ2-1; 7 nucleotides match TRBD1. Per the germline V gene, CDR1 is MGHRA and CDR2 is YSYEKL. V lost 8 bases, J lost 4 bases, and 8 bases stayed unmatched. CDR3 size: 14 residues.

DNA of the CDR3: TGCGCCAGCAGCCAAGATAAGGCACAGGGGACTTCACCCCTCCACTTT. Amino acid sequence: CASSQDKAQGTSPLHF. The V call is TRBV4-3, the J call TRBJ1-6; 7 bases match TRBD1. Germline CDR1 reads LGHNA; CDR2 reads YSLEER. CDR3 length equals 16 residues. Trimming removed 0 bases from V and 9 bases from J; junction bases left unmatched: 8.

The V and J genes are TRBV11-2 and TRBJ2-6, with 7 nucleotides matching TRBD2. The CDR3 is made up of 17 amino acids. CDR1 is SGHAT, CDR2 FQNNGV, per germline. The V gene end was trimmed by 5 bases and the J gene end by 1 base; junction bases not matched to a gene: 8. The CDR3 DNA is TGTGCCAGCAGCCACTCCGGCGGGAGTTCTGGGGCCAACGTCCTGACTTTC. The encoded protein is CASSHSGGSSGANVLTF.

V is TRBV10-3 and J is TRBJ1-1; D ambiguous. Germline CDR1 ENHRY, CDR2 SYGVKD. The CDR3 extends over 12 amino acids. The germline V and J ends were trimmed by 5 bases and 1 base, with 5 bases remaining between them. In DNA, the CDR3 is TGTGCCATCAGTAGGGAGAACACTGAAGCTTTCTTT. Translated, it gives CAISRENTEAFF.

The chain links TRBV10-3 to TRBJ1-1; D is undetermined. In germline, CDR1 is ENHRY, CDR2 SYGVKD. This CDR3 has 14 amino acids. The V and J ends lost 3 bases and 0 bases respectively, with 8 bases between them. CDR3 sequence (DNA): TGTGCCATCAGTGAACGTCAAATGAACACTGAAGCTTTCTTT. As protein: CAISERQMNTEAFF.

The DNA of the CDR3 is TGTGCCAGTAGTATAAGTGCTGGTCAGCCCCAGCATTTT. Translated: CASSISAGQPQHF. The chain is built from TRBV19 and TRBJ1-5; D call uncertain. The CDR3 totals 13 residues. Germline CDR1 is LNHDA and CDR2 is SQIVND (reference sequence). V lost 2 bases, J lost 6 bases, and 8 bases lay in between.

This chain links TRBV13 with TRBJ2-2; 8 bases map to TRBD1. The CDR3 length is 13 residues. The ends lost 6 bases at V and 7 bases at J; junction bases unmatched: 4. Germline CDR1 is PRHDT and CDR2 is FYEKMQ (reference sequence). In DNA, the CDR3 is TGTGCCAGCAGGTTGACAGGGGTCGGGGAGCTGTTTTTT. It translates to CASRLTGVGELFF.

The table lists this clone with a count of one. This chain uses TRBV9 with TRBJ2-1, with a tentative D call TRBD2 (6 bases). Trimming cost V 4 bases and J 7 bases, with 21 bases left between them. CDR1 SGDLS and CDR2 YYNGEE come from the germline V gene. This CDR3 comprises 16 residues. Written as DNA, the CDR3 is TGTGCCAGCAGCCCGGGACCGGGGAGGTTAGGGAATGAGCAGTTCTTC. Its protein is CASSPGPGRLGNEQFF.